The rows below give T cell receptor beta chains drawn from one sample of a study of T-cell reconstitution after alpha-beta-depleted transplantation in children. TCRdb passed the PCR reads through MiXCR, listing each CDR3 protein once. The sample holds about 290,000 distinct CDR3 sequences, 10% seen once. The material was PBMCs, obtained before TCRalphabeta/CD19-depleted stem cell transplant. These receptor sequences come from a boy in the first two years of life with acute myeloid leukemia, due to receive a stem cell transplant. The CDR3 runs from the conserved cysteine through the conserved F or W. A D gene is named only where the DNA matches it firmly. Only part of the rows carry a size: once, few, many, or a class if the clone is expanded.

J gene | V gene | D gene | clone size | CDR3 protein | CDR3 DNA
TRBJ1-1 | TRBV5-1 | . | many | CASSLGEGEAFF | TGCGCCAGCAGCTTGGGAGAGGGTGAAGCTTTCTTT
TRBJ2-7 | TRBV7-2 | . | many | CASSPIGVGYEQYF | TGTGCCAGCAGCCCGATCGGGGTGGGATACGAGCAGTACTTC
TRBJ2-5 | TRBV7-2 | TRBD2 | many | CASSSIAGSYQETQYF | TGTGCCAGCAGCTCCATAGCGGGATCGTACCAAGAGACCCAGTACTTC
TRBJ2-3 | TRBV11-2 | TRBD2 | . | CASSSRDWVGLGVRHPQYF | TGTGCCAGCAGCTCCCGAGACTGGGTGGGACTAGGGGTGAGACATCCGCAGTATTTT
TRBJ2-2 | TRBV7-3 | . | many | CASSWTPNTGELFF | TGTGCCAGCAGCTGGACACCGAACACCGGGGAGCTGTTTTTT
TRBJ2-7 | TRBV7-8 | TRBD2 | few | CASSVPGTSGEQYF | TGTGCCAGCAGCGTACCCGGGACTAGCGGGGAGCAGTACTTC
TRBJ2-2 | TRBV24-1 | . | many | CATSDFGSTGELFF | TGTGCCACCAGTGATTTTGGGTCCACCGGGGAGCTGTTTTTT
TRBJ2-1 | TRBV6-5 | . | many | CASSYVRGRGEQFF | TGTGCCAGCAGTTATGTCAGGGGGAGGGGTGAGCAGTTCTTC
TRBJ2-7 | TRBV28 | . | . | CASSPPSGRSYEQYF | TGTGCCAGCAGTCCCCCGTCAGGCAGGTCCTACGAGCAGTACTTC
TRBJ1-4 | TRBV5-1 | . | many | CASSLQGNEKLFF | TGCGCCAGCAGCTTGCAGGGGAATGAAAAACTGTTTTTT
TRBJ2-4 | TRBV11-2 | . | few | CASSLRGGLAKNIQYF | TGTGCCAGCAGCTTAAGGGGGGGACTAGCCAAAAACATTCAGTACTTC
TRBJ1-6 | TRBV28 | . | . | CASSRGQSNSPLHF | TGTGCCAGCAGTCGGGGACAATCGAATTCACCCCTCCACTTT
TRBJ2-1 | TRBV20-1 | TRBD1 | . | CSAPGTDTYNEQFF | TGCAGTGCTCCCGGGACAGATACCTACAATGAGCAGTTCTTC
TRBJ2-1 | TRBV2 | TRBD2 | many | CASSWTSGGIPYNEQFF | TGTGCCAGCAGCTGGACTAGCGGGGGGATCCCCTACAATGAGCAGTTCTTC
TRBJ2-5 | TRBV15 | . | many | CATSRDIDTPGAQETQYF | TGTGCCACCAGCAGAGATATCGACACGCCGGGGGCCCAAGAGACCCAGTACTTC
TRBJ1-4 | TRBV28 | . | many | CASSAGINEKLFF | TGTGCCAGCAGTGCCGGGATTAATGAAAAACTGTTTTTT
TRBJ2-2 | TRBV25-1 | . | . | CASSESTFTGELFF | TGTGCCAGCAGTGAATCCACGTTCACCGGGGAGCTGTTTTTT
TRBJ2-1 | TRBV27 | TRBD2 | many | CASRLLAVSSYNEQFF | TGTGCCAGCAGATTACTAGCGGTTAGCTCCTACAATGAGCAGTTCTTC